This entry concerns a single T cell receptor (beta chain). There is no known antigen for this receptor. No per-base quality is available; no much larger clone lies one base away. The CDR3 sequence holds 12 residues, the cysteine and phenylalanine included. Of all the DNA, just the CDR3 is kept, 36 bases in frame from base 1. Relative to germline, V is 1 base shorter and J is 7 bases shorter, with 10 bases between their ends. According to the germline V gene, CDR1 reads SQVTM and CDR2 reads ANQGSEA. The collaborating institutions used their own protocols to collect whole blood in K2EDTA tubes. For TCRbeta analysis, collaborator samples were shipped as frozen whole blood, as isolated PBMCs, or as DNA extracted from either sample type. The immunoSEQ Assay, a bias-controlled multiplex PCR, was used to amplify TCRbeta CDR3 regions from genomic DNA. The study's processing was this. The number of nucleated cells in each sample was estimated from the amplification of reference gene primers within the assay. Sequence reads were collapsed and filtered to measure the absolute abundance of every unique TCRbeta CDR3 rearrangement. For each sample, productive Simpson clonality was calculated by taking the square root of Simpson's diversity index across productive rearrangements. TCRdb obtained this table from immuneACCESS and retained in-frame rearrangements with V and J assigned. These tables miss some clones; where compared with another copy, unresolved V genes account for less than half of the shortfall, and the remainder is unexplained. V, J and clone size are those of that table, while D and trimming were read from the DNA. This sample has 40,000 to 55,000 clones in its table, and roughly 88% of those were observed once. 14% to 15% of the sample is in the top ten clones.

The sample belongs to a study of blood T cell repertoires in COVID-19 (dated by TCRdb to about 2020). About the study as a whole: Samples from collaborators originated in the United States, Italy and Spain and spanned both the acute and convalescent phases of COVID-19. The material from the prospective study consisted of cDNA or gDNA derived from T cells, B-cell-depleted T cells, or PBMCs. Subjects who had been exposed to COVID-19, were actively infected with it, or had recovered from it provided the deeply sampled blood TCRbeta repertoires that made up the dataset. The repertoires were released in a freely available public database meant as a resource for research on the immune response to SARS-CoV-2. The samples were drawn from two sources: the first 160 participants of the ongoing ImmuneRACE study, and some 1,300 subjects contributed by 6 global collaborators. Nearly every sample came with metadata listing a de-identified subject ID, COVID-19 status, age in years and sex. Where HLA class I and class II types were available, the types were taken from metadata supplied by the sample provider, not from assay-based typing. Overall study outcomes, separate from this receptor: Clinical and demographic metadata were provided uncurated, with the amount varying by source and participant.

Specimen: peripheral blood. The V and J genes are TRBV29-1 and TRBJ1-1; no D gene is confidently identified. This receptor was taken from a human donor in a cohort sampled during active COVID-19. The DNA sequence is TGCAGCGTTGAAGTCACTGGGAGTGAAGCTTTCTTT. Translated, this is CSVEVTGSEAFF.